This is a list of T cell receptor beta chains from one sample in a study of early T cells in non-severe SARS-CoV-2 infection. From the 5' RACE reads, TCRdb called clonotypes with MiXCR, one entry per CDR3 protein. The sample has about 110,000 distinct CDR3 sequences, 11% seen once; the top ten hold 6.5% to 8%. The sequencing sample was made of whole blood. The origin of the receptors is an adult who was a healthcare worker with PCR-confirmed SARS-CoV-2 infection or an uninfected control (not recorded which). Both conserved end residues are part of each CDR3. D genes are given only for firm matches. A clone size is listed for some rows: how often the clone was seen (once, few, many), or a class if it is expanded.

cdr3_nt: TGCGCCAGCAGGGACAGGGCCGGTTCCTACGAGCAGTACTTC
cdr3_aa: CASRDRAGSYEQYF
clone_size: .
d_call: TRBD1
v_call: TRBV10-2
j_call: TRBJ2-7

cdr3_nt: TGCAGTGCTAGAGCGGATACTAGCACAGATACGCAGTATTTT
cdr3_aa: CSARADTSTDTQYF
clone_size: few
d_call: .
v_call: TRBV20-1
j_call: TRBJ2-3

cdr3_nt: TGTGCCAGCAGCTTGGCCCCGACGGGGTCCTATGGCTACACCTTC
cdr3_aa: CASSLAPTGSYGYTF
clone_size: many
d_call: .
v_call: TRBV5-5
j_call: TRBJ1-2

cdr3_nt: TGCAGTGCTAGAGATCAACCGCAGGGAAACATTCAGTACTTC
cdr3_aa: CSARDQPQGNIQYF
clone_size: .
d_call: .
v_call: TRBV20-1
j_call: TRBJ2-4

cdr3_nt: TGCGCCAGCAGCGGGACTAGCGGGAGTTCCGGGGAGCTGTTTTTT
cdr3_aa: CASSGTSGSSGELFF
clone_size: many
d_call: TRBD2
v_call: TRBV5-1
j_call: TRBJ2-2

cdr3_nt: TGTGCCAGCAAGGTGGGGACAAATAATTCACCCCTCCACTTT
cdr3_aa: CASKVGTNNSPLHF
clone_size: many
d_call: .
v_call: TRBV28
j_call: TRBJ1-6

cdr3_nt: TGTGCCAGCAGCTGGGGTCTAGCGCGACCCTACAATGAGCAGTTCTTC
cdr3_aa: CASSWGLARPYNEQFF
clone_size: few
d_call: .
v_call: TRBV7-6
j_call: TRBJ2-1

cdr3_nt: TGCGCCAGCAGTCAAGGGGGCACGGGAAACTACGAGCAGTACTTC
cdr3_aa: CASSQGGTGNYEQYF
clone_size: .
d_call: TRBD1
v_call: TRBV5-1
j_call: TRBJ2-7

cdr3_nt: TGTGCCACCAGTGGTTGGAGCCCAGCCAAACAAAATGAGCAGTTCTTC
cdr3_aa: CATSGWSPAKQNEQFF
clone_size: many
d_call: .
v_call: TRBV24-1
j_call: TRBJ2-1

cdr3_nt: TGCAGCGTCCGGGACAGCGTGTCCTACGAGCAGTACTTC
cdr3_aa: CSVRDSVSYEQYF
clone_size: .
d_call: TRBD1
v_call: TRBV29-1
j_call: TRBJ2-7

cdr3_nt: TGTGCCAGCAAAAGGGGTGAGGACACTGAAGCTTTCTTT
cdr3_aa: CASKRGEDTEAFF
clone_size: .
d_call: .
v_call: TRBV18
j_call: TRBJ1-1

cdr3_nt: TGTGCCAGCAGTCCGTGGGGAGATACGCAGTATTTT
cdr3_aa: CASSPWGDTQYF
clone_size: many
d_call: .
v_call: TRBV12-3/TRBV12-4
j_call: TRBJ2-3

cdr3_nt: TGCAGTGCTGCCTCCCCTAGAACACCCTCCTACAATGAGCAGTTCTTC
cdr3_aa: CSAASPRTPSYNEQFF
clone_size: many
d_call: .
v_call: TRBV20-1
j_call: TRBJ2-1

cdr3_nt: TGTGCCAGCAGTTTAGGCAGCGCTGGGACCCAGTACTTC
cdr3_aa: CASSLGSAGTQYF
clone_size: many
d_call: .
v_call: TRBV12-3/TRBV12-4
j_call: TRBJ2-5

cdr3_nt: TGTGCCAGCAGAGGGAATTCACCCCTCCACTTT
cdr3_aa: CASRGNSPLHF
clone_size: .
d_call: .
v_call: TRBV28
j_call: TRBJ1-6